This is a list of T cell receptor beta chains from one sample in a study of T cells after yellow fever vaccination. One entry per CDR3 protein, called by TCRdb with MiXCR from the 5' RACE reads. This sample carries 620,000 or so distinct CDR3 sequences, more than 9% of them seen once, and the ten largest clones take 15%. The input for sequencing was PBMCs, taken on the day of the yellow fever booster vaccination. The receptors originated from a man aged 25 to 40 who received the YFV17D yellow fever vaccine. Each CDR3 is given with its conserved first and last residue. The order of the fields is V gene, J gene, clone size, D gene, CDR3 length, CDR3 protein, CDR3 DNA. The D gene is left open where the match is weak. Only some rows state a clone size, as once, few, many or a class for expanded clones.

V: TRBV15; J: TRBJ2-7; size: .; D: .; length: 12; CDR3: CATGDTNYEQYF; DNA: TGTGCCACCGGTGACACTAACTACGAGCAGTACTTC
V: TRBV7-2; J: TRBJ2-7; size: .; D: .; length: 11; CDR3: CASSPWGEQYF; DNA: TGTGCCAGCAGCCCCTGGGGAGAGCAGTACTTC
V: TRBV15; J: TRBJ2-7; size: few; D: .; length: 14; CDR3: CATSRVAAGTEQYF; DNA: TGTGCCACCAGCAGAGTGGCGGCAGGGACCGAGCAGTACTTC
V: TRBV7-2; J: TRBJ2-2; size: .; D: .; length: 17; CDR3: CASSLGAGTLSTGELFF; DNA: TGTGCCAGCAGCCTAGGGGCCGGGACACTCTCCACCGGGGAGCTGTTTTTT
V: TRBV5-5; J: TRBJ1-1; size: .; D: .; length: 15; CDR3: CASSFRQGANTEAFF; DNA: TGTGCCAGCAGCTTTCGGCAGGGAGCGAACACTGAAGCTTTCTTT
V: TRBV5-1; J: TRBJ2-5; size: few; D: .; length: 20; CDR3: CASSLGDSLGDRRGQETQYF; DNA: TGCGCCAGCAGCTTGGGGGACAGCTTAGGGGACCGGAGGGGCCAAGAGACCCAGTACTTC
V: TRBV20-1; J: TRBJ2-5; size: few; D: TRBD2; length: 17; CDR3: CSARDLASGSLEETQYF; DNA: TGCAGTGCTAGAGATCTCGCTAGCGGGAGTTTGGAAGAGACCCAGTACTTC
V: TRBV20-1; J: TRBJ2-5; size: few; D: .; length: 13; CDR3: CSAHLRKVETQYF; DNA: TGCAGTGCACACCTCCGGAAGGTGGAGACCCAGTACTTC
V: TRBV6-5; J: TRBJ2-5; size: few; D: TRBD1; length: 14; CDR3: CASSWDRVQETQYF; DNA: TGTGCCAGCAGTTGGGACAGGGTGCAAGAGACCCAGTACTTC
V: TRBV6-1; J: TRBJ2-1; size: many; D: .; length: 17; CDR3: CASTRENSGKSYNEQFF; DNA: TGTGCCAGCACCCGAGAGAATAGCGGCAAATCCTACAATGAGCAGTTCTTC
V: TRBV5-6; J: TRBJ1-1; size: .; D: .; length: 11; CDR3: CASNLGTEAFF; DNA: TGTGCCAGCAACCTTGGCACTGAAGCTTTCTTT
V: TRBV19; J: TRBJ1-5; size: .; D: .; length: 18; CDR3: CASSIQGARAHSNQPQHF; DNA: TGTGCCAGTAGTATCCAAGGGGCCCGCGCCCATAGCAATCAGCCCCAGCATTTT
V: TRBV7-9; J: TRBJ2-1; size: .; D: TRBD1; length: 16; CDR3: CASSLWGQGHRDEQFF; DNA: TGTGCCAGCAGCTTGTGGGGACAGGGCCATAGGGATGAGCAGTTCTTC
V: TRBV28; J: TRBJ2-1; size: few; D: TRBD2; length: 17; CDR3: CASKGLASVSSYNEQFF; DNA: TGTGCCAGCAAGGGACTAGCTAGTGTTAGCTCCTACAATGAGCAGTTCTTC
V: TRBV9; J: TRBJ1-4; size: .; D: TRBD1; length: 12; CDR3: CASSGTGAGLFF; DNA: TGTGCCAGCAGCGGTACAGGGGCGGGACTGTTTTTT
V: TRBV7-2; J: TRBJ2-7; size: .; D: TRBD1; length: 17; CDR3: CASSLALWDRPSYEQYF; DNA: TGTGCCAGCAGCTTAGCCCTCTGGGACAGGCCTTCCTACGAGCAGTACTTC
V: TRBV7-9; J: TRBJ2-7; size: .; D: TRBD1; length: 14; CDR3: CASSAGQVAYEQYF; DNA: TGTGCCAGCAGCGCGGGACAGGTAGCCTACGAGCAGTACTTC
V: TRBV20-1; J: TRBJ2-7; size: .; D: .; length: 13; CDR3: CSAASGGTREQYF; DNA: TGCAGTGCTGCTAGTGGGGGGACGCGGGAGCAGTACTTC
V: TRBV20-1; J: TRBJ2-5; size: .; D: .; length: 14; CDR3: CSARGPLGQETQYF; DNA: TGCAGTGCTAGAGGCCCCCTCGGGCAAGAGACCCAGTACTTC
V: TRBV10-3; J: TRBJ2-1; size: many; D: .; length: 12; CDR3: CAISETRNEQFF; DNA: TGTGCCATCAGTGAGACCCGAAATGAGCAGTTCTTC
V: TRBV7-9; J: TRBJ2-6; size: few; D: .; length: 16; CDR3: CASSLGVVAGANVLTF; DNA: TGTGCCAGCAGCTTGGGCGTAGTAGCTGGGGCCAACGTCCTGACTTTC
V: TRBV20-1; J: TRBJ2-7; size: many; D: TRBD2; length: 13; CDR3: CSASRGLYYEQYF; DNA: TGCAGTGCTAGTAGGGGACTATACTACGAGCAGTACTTC
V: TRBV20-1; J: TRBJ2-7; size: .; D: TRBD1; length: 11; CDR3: CSATGGYEQYF; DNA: TGCAGTGCAACAGGGGGTTACGAGCAGTACTTC
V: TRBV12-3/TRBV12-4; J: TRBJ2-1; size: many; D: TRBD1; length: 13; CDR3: CASSLGQGSEQFF; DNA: TGTGCCAGCAGTTTGGGACAGGGGAGTGAGCAGTTCTTC
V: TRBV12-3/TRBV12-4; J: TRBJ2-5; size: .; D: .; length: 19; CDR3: CASSLARVGDLSYQETQYF; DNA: TGTGCCAGCAGTTTAGCGAGAGTCGGGGATCTTTCGTACCAAGAGACCCAGTACTTC
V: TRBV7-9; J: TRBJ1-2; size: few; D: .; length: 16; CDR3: CASSLAPPSDGNGYTF; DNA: TGTGCCAGCAGCTTAGCCCCGCCCTCAGACGGCAATGGCTACACCTTC
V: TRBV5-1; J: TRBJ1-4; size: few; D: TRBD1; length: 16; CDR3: CASSLARDSARRELFF; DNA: TGCGCCAGCAGCTTGGCCAGGGACAGCGCTCGAAGGGAACTGTTTTTT
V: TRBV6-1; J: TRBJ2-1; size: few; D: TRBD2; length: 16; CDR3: CASRPTWAGEAHEQFF; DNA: TGTGCCAGCAGACCCACTTGGGCGGGAGAAGCACATGAGCAGTTCTTC
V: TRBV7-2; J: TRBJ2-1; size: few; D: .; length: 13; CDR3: CASSFANYNEQFF; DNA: TGTGCCAGCAGCTTCGCCAACTACAATGAGCAGTTCTTC
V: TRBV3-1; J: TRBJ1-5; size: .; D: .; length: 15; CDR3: CASSQTSGSNQPQHF; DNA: TGTGCCAGCAGCCAAACTTCAGGAAGCAATCAGCCCCAGCATTTT
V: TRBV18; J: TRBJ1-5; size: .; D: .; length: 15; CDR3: CASSLWDGGDQPQHF; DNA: TGTGCCAGCTCACTTTGGGACGGCGGGGATCAGCCCCAGCATTTT
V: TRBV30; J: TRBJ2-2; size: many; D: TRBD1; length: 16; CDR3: CAWRAFGQAYTGELFF; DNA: TGTGCCTGGAGGGCCTTCGGACAGGCGTACACCGGGGAGCTGTTTTTT
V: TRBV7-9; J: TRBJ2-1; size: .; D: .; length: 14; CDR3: CASSSGLLENEQFF; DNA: TGTGCCAGCAGCTCGGGACTTTTAGAGAATGAGCAGTTCTTC
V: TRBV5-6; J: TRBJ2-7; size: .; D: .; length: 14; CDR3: CASSPGAHNYEQYF; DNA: TGTGCCAGCAGCCCCGGAGCCCATAACTACGAGCAGTACTTC
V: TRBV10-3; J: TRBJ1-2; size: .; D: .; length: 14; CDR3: CAISETKGPGGYTF; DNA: TGTGCCATCAGCGAAACAAAGGGCCCGGGGGGCTACACCTTC
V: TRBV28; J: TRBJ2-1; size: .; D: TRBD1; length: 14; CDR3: CASSRGQGAIEQFF; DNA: TGTGCCAGCAGCCGAGGACAGGGGGCGATTGAGCAGTTCTTC
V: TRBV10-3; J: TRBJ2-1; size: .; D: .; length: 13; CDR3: CAISDWTDNEQFF; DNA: TGTGCCATCAGTGATTGGACAGACAATGAGCAGTTCTTC
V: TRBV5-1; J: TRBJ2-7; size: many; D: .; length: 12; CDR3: CASSSAMGEQYF; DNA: TGCGCCAGCAGCTCGGCAATGGGAGAGCAGTACTTC
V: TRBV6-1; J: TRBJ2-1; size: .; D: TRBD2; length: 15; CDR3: CATLGGRADYNEQFF; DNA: TGTGCCACCCTCGGCGGGAGAGCGGACTACAATGAGCAGTTCTTC
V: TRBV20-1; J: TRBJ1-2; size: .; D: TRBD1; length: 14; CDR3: CSADRDRGDYGYTF; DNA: TGCAGTGCGGACCGGGACAGGGGGGACTATGGCTACACCTTC
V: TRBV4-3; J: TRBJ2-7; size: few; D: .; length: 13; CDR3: CASSSTISYEQYF; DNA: TGCGCCAGCAGCTCGACCATCTCCTACGAGCAGTACTTC